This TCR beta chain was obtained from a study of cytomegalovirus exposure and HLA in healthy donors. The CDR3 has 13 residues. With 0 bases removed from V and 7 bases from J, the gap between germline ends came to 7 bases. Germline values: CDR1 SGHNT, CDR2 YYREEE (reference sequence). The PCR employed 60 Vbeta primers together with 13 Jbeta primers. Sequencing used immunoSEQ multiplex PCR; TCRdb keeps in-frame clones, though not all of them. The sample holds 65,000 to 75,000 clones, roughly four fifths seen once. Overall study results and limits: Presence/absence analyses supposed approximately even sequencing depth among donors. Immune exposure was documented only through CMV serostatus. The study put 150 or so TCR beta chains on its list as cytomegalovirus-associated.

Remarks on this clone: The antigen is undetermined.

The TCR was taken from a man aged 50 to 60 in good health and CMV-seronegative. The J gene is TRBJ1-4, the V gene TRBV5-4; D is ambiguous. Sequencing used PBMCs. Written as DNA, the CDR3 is TGTGCCAGCAGCTTGGAATTCGGTGAAAAACTGTTTTTT. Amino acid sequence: CASSLEFGEKLFF.